This T cell receptor (beta chain) appears in the sequencing data of a study of cytomegalovirus exposure and HLA in healthy donors. In the study overall: Among about 380 genotyped donors, approximately 80% fell in the Caucasian-associated ancestry cluster.

At sampling all donors were nominally healthy, likely with unrecorded immune exposures. As to this clone: As yet, its antigen is unknown.

Study-wide results and caveats: Later genetic work tied a missense DCLRE1C variant to beta-chain V and J trimming.

Amplification used 60 Vbeta primers and 13 Jbeta primers. As handled by the study authors: Approximately 12 million of roughly 81 million unique TCR beta chains were shared, per a later count. The protocol was immunoSEQ multiplex PCR, while the TCRdb copy is restricted to in-frame clones and leaves out a portion. V, J and clone size derive from that table, while D and trimming were established from the DNA sequence. This sample's clone table lists approximately 190,000 clones. CDR3 length: 19 amino acids. Germline V lookup: CDR1 SGDLS, CDR2 YYNGEE. V lost 4 bases, J lost 1 base, and 16 bases stayed unmatched.

The chain carries TRBV9 and TRBJ2-2; 7 nucleotides align to TRBD2. This TCR came from a man under 40 in good health and CMV-seronegative. Source material: PBMCs. The CDR3 coding sequence is TGTGCCAGCAGCCCCAACCCCCTCTCTAGCGGTAGGAACACCGGGGAGCTGTTTTTT. It encodes CASSPNPLSSGRNTGELFF.